What follows are 16 T cell receptor beta chains derived from one specimen sequenced in a study of OX40 agonist ivuxolimab in advanced cancers. Sequenced by immunoSEQ multiplex PCR; TCRdb stores in-frame clones only, minus some. Found here are tens of thousands of clones, 85% to 90% of them singletons; the top ten hold around 48%. The sequenced sample was CD4+ or CD8+ T cells sorted from blood, obtained in a trial of the OX40 agonist ivuxolimab. The receptors derive from an adult with an advanced solid tumor such as melanoma, head and neck, liver or kidney cancer.

The chain carries TRBV5-1 and TRBJ2-2; 9 bases match TRBD1. Germline V gives CDR1 SGHRS, CDR2 YFSETQ. Trimming took 4 bases from V and 6 from J; bases not matched to a gene: 7. The CDR3 totals 15 residues. In DNA form, the CDR3 reads TGCGCCAGCAGCCCTTGGGACAGGGTGCCCGGGGAGCTGTTTTTT. Encoded protein: CASSPWDRVPGELFF. The variable domain in full, with the rest retrieved from reference TRBV5-1 and TRBJ2-2, is KAGVTQTPRYLIKTRGQQVTLSCSPISGHRSVSWYQQTPGQGLQFLFEYFSETQRNKGNFPGRFSGRQFSNSRSEMNVSTLELGDSALYLCASSPWDRVPGELFFGEGSRLTVL.

The chain joins TRBV18 to TRBJ2-1; the match to TRBD1 covers 8 bases. CDR1 and CDR2 from the germline V gene are KGHSH and LQKENI. The CDR3 is 13 amino acids. V lost 3 bases and J lost 9; bases outside the gene matches: 4. CDR3 residues: CASSPPTGGEQFF. Written as DNA, the CDR3 is TGTGCCAGCTCACCGCCTACAGGGGGTGAGCAGTTCTTC.

This clone came up once. The chain carries TRBV11-2 and TRBJ2-7, with 11 positions matching TRBD2. This CDR3 comprises 15 residues. Germline assignment: CDR1 SGHAT and CDR2 FQNNGV. Trimming removed 4 bases from V and 0 bases from J; junction bases left unmatched: 2. The CDR3 protein is CASSSGLAGSYEQYF. CDR3 coding DNA: TGTGCCAGCAGCTCAGGACTAGCGGGCTCCTACGAGCAGTACTTC.

This chain connects TRBV4-3 to TRBJ2-7, with 7 bases fitting TRBD1. The ends lost 0 bases at V and 2 bases at J; junction bases unmatched: 4. Germline V gene lookup returns CDR1 LGHNA and CDR2 YSLEER. The CDR3 covers 15 residues. The CDR3 reads CASSQDRDSPYEQYF. CDR3 coding DNA: TGCGCCAGCAGCCAAGACCGGGACAGCCCCTACGAGCAGTACTTC.

The CDR3 nucleotides read TGTGCCAGCAGTTTGGCAGGGGGCGCAGAGACCCAGTACTTC. Its translation: CASSLAGGAETQYF. The V and J genes are TRBV27 and TRBJ2-5; 8 nucleotides agree with TRBD1. Trimming removed 3 bases from V and 4 bases from J; junction bases left unmatched: 4. There are 14 residues in the CDR3. Per germline, CDR1 MNHEY and CDR2 SMNVEV (reference sequence).

The V and J genes are TRBV2 and TRBJ2-7; D unclear. Trimming took off 1 base at V and 0 bases at J, with 4 bases between the two ends. This CDR3 region has 13 residues. The germline V gene encodes CDR1 SNHLY and CDR2 FYNNEI. The CDR3 bases are TGTGCCAGCAGTGAAGTGAGCTCCTACGAGCAGTACTTC. Translating it yields CASSEVSSYEQYF.

The chain links TRBV9 to TRBJ1-2; the D is unclear. Germline-derived CDR1 and CDR2 are SGDLS and YYNGEE. The length of the CDR3 is 16 residues. V lost 4 bases and J lost 1, with 17 bases in between. The chain's CDR3 is CASSPNLGRDNYGYTF. CDR3 nucleotide sequence: TGTGCCAGCAGCCCTAACCTTGGCCGGGATAACTATGGCTACACCTTC. Filled out from reference TRBV9 and TRBJ1-2, the complete variable domain reads DSGVTQTPKHLITATGQRVTLRCSPRSGDLSVYWYQQSLDQGLQFLIQYYNGEERAKGNILERFSAQQFPDLHSELNLSSLELGDSALYFCASSPNLGRDNYGYTFGSGTRLTVV.

The chain links TRBV19 to TRBJ2-3; TRBD2 aligns across 13 bases. The CDR3 is 19 residues long. Germline CDR1 and CDR2: LNHDA and SQIVND (reference sequence). Losses at the gene ends were 5 bases for V and 3 bases for J; bases not matched to a gene: 14. CDR3 bases: TGTGCCAGTAGTGCACTTCCCGGGACTAGCGGGGAGGCTACAGATACGCAGTATTTT. Translated, it gives CASSALPGTSGEATDTQYF.

This chain connects TRBV4-1 to TRBJ1-5, with D uncertain. The CDR3 length is 13 residues. The germline V gene has CDR1 MGHRA and CDR2 YSYEKL. V was pared by 4 bases and J by 6 bases, with 10 bases between. The CDR3 sequence: CASSLAVAQPQHF. Here the CDR3 DNA reads TGCGCCAGCAGCCTTGCAGTGGCTCAGCCCCAGCATTTT.

For the CDR3, the DNA is TGTGCCAGCAGCTCAAACACCGGGATCTACAATGAGCAGTTCTTC. Translated: CASSSNTGIYNEQFF. The V call is TRBV7-3, the J call TRBJ2-1; D possibly corresponds to TRBD2 (5 bases). The CDR3 runs to 15 residues. Germline V lookup: CDR1 SGHTA, CDR2 FQGTGA. The ends were cut back, 4 bases at V and 3 bases at J, with 13 bases in the middle.

The rearrangement joins TRBV10-1 to TRBJ2-7; 8 nucleotides match TRBD1. This CDR3 is 15 amino acids long. The germline gives CDR1 WNHNN, CDR2 SYGVQD (reference sequence). The trim removed 2 bases at V and 3 bases at J, leaving 6 bases unmatched. In DNA, the CDR3 is TGCGCCAGCAGTGAGGAGACAGGGGATTTCTACGAGCAGTACTTC. This gives the protein CASSEETGDFYEQYF.

This sequence joins TRBV18 and TRBJ2-7; 10 nucleotides agree with TRBD1. This CDR3 is 18 amino acids long. Trimming at V came to 1 base and at J to 4 bases, leaving 13 bases not matched to a gene. Per the germline V gene, CDR1 is KGHSH and CDR2 is LQKENI. CDR3 bases: TGTGCCAGCTCACCACGGGACAGGGGTTCCTCTTTAGAGTACGAGCAGTACTTC. Its protein product is CASSPRDRGSSLEYEQYF.

The chain employs TRBV27 and TRBJ2-5; D is undetermined. The V gene's germline CDR1 is MNHEY and CDR2 SMNVEV (reference sequence). V lost 4 bases and J lost 4, with 10 bases in between. The CDR3 length is 13 residues. The CDR3 protein is CASSYSFGETQYF. As DNA, the CDR3 is TGTGCCAGCAGTTATAGTTTTGGAGAGACCCAGTACTTC.

The chain uses TRBV2 and TRBJ1-5, with D unresolved. Trimming stripped 3 bases from V and 3 bases from J, with 15 bases between. The CDR3 is made up of 16 amino acids. Germline lookup yields CDR1 SNHLY and CDR2 FYNNEI. CDR3 in amino acids: CASSDWTLRDNQPQHF. The CDR3 DNA reads TGTGCCAGCAGTGATTGGACCTTGAGGGACAATCAGCCCCAGCATTTT.

The gene calls are TRBV9 and TRBJ2-7, with a tentative D call TRBD1 (6 bases). This CDR3 has 16 amino acids. Germline V gene lookup returns CDR1 SGDLS and CDR2 YYNGEE. Trimming removed 0 bases at V and 0 bases at J, with 13 bases between. The CDR3 protein is CASSVGSATGSYEQYF. The DNA of the CDR3 is TGTGCCAGCAGCGTAGGATCCGCGACAGGCTCCTACGAGCAGTACTTC.

The genes are TRBV28 and TRBJ2-3; TRBD2 is a possible D gene (6 bases). The CDR3 is made up of 14 amino acids. V was cut by 2 bases and J by 4 bases, with 10 bases left in between. The V gene's germline CDR1 is MDHEN and CDR2 SYDVKM. CDR3 nucleotides: TGTGCCAGCAGTTTAGGATGGGAGGCAGATACGCAGTATTTT. Translated: CASSLGWEADTQYF.